This TCR beta chain was sequenced in a study of blood T cell repertoires in COVID-19. Background on the study: The samples span acute and convalescent COVID-19 from the United States, Italy and Spain. T cells, B-cell-depleted T cells, or PBMCs supplied cDNA or gDNA.

Followed over time, Seattle patients had been enrolled while infection was active. Original analysis: Estimated nucleated cell counts came from reference gene primer amplification. Produced via immunoSEQ multiplex PCR; TCRdb's table is partial and in-frame only. D and trimming were read from the DNA, whereas the V and J calls and clone size are those reported in that table. Of about 350,000 clones listed, approximately 90% are singletons. The TCR comes from a woman aged 55-70 years with COVID-19, enrolled during active disease. Sequencing used peripheral blood.

CDR3 in DNA: TGTGCCAGCAGCTGGGACAGGGCGAAGGTCACAGATACGCAGTATTTT. Its translation: CASSWDRAKVTDTQYF. The gene calls are TRBV5-5 and TRBJ2-3, with TRBD1 identical over 9 bases. Germline CDR1 and CDR2: SGHKS and YYEKEE (reference sequence). V was clipped by 3 bases and J by 2 bases; unmatched bases: 7. The CDR3 runs to 16 residues.